The 24 T cell receptor beta chains below come from one sample, sequenced in a study of read filtering for tumor transcriptome and immune sequencing (dated by TCRdb to about 2020). TCRdb shows the sequencer as Illumina HiSeq 4000. The Immunoverse kit was used to build TCR libraries from about 400 ng RNA, with molecular barcoded adaptors covering alpha/delta and beta/gamma chains. The public reads were reprocessed in TCRdb via fastp at Q25 and MiXCR, keeping in-frame beta chains. Each entry merges the rows of one CDR3 protein and shows their most common DNA and genes. Present in this sample are around 140,000 distinct CDR3 sequences, around 13% of which were seen just once. Just under 8.5% of the sample is taken by the ten largest. The sequenced sample consisted of a population of CD138-negative cells sorted from bone marrow. This sample's cell subset or site label indicates: bone marrow mononuclear cells depleted of CD138+ plasma/myeloma cells by negative magnetic selection. The receptors here all came from a donor older than 35 with multiple myeloma.

With respect to this clonotype: Given a much more abundant clone one base away, this may be a read error. The chain carries TRBV7-8 and TRBJ2-5, with D unclear. CDR1 and CDR2 (germline): SGHVS, FQNEAQ. This CDR3 is built from 13 residues. The CDR3 loop reads CASSLHSKEAQYF. Here the CDR3 DNA reads TGTGCCAGCAGCTTGCATTCAAAAGAGGCCCAGTACTTC.

In this sample, this clonotype turned up many times. The genes are TRBV12-3 or TRBV12-4 and TRBJ2-1; D possibly corresponds to TRBD2 (6 bases). The germline V and J ends were trimmed by 6 bases and 12 bases, with 15 bases remaining between them. The CDR3 totals 12 residues. In DNA form, the CDR3 reads TGTGCCAGCAGGCTCAACTCGGGAGTGCAGTTCTTC. This sequence encodes CASRLNSGVQFF.

The chain employs TRBV11-3 and TRBJ2-2; 9 positions match TRBD2. The length of the CDR3 is 18 residues. J was trimmed by 6 bases and V by 1 base; bases with no gene match: 12. Germline CDR1 reads SGHNT; CDR2 reads YENEEA. The CDR3 DNA reads TGTGCCAGCAGCTTAGGCCCACGTTCGGGACTAGCAGCCGGGGAGCTGTTTTTT. It codes for CASSLGPRSGLAAGELFF.

This clonotype was seen at least ten times. The gene calls are TRBV19 and TRBJ1-5; D remains unclear. This CDR3 spans 12 amino acids. V was trimmed by 7 bases and J by 1 base, leaving 5 bases between them. CDR1 and CDR2 (germline): LNHDA, SQIVND (reference sequence). CDR3 in amino acids: CASKGSNQPQHF. CDR3 bases: TGTGCCAGTAAGGGAAGCAATCAGCCCCAGCATTTT. The variable domain in full, completed from reference TRBV19 and TRBJ1-5, reads DGGITQSPKYLFRKEGQNVTLSCEQNLNHDAMYWYRQDPGQGLRLIYYSQIVNDFQKGDIAEGYSVSREKKESFPLTVTSAQKNPTAFYLCASKGSNQPQHFGDGTRLSIL.

V is TRBV7-6 and J is TRBJ2-2, with D tentatively TRBD1 (5 bases). Germline CDR1 and CDR2: SGHVS and FNYEAQ. The CDR3 has 15 residues. Trimming stripped 3 bases from V and 7 bases from J, with 15 bases between. This CDR3 reads CASSFGGAPGGELFF. CDR3 DNA sequence: TGTGCCAGCAGCTTTGGTGGGGCCCCAGGCGGGGAGCTGTTTTTT.

In its sample, this clonotype was seen many times. The V call is TRBV5-1, the J call TRBJ2-1; D remains ambiguous. Germline lookup yields CDR1 SGHRS and CDR2 YFSETQ. Deletions cut 7 bases from V and 3 bases from J, with 17 bases between. The CDR3 is 15 residues long. CDR3 coding DNA: TGCGCCAGCCGAGCTTCAGGCGATGTCTACAATGAGCAGTTCTTC. Translation gives CASRASGDVYNEQFF.

Turning to this clonotype: The junction shows a germline mismatch at one end, possibly a read error. The genes are TRBV5-6 and TRBJ2-1, with D hard to call. The CDR3 length is 11 residues. The V gene's germline CDR1 is SGHDT and CDR2 YYEEEE. CDR3 nucleotide sequence: TGTGCCAGCGGCTTGGGCAATGAGCAGTTCTTC. Translating it yields CASGLGNEQFF.

This clonotype was recorded at least ten times. The gene calls are TRBV18 and TRBJ1-1; D is unresolved. The CDR3 is 14 amino acids. V shed 1 base and J shed 4 bases, with 10 bases lying between them. Germline V lookup: CDR1 KGHSH, CDR2 LQKENI. CDR3 sequence: CASSPQGMGTEAFF. CDR3 sequence (DNA): TGTGCCAGCTCACCACAGGGAATGGGCACTGAAGCTTTCTTT.

The V call is TRBV29-1, the J call TRBJ2-3, with D hard to call. Trimming left V 4 bases short and J 14 bases short, with 25 bases between. Germline-derived CDR1 and CDR2 are SQVTM and ANQGSEA. The CDR3 length is 14 residues. As DNA, the CDR3 is TGCAGCGTTGTCCCCTCGGATGCCACAGATACACGGTATTTT. Translated, it gives CSVVPSDATDTRYF.

With regard to this clonotype: A read error may be the cause here, since a much bigger clone is one base away. J is TRBJ2-2 and V is TRBV6-2 or TRBV6-3, with D maybe TRBD2 (6 bases). Germline CDR1 reads MNHEY; CDR2 reads SVGEGT. CDR3 length: 12 amino acids. The ends were cut back, 9 bases at V and 7 bases at J, with 12 bases in the middle. Written as DNA, the CDR3 is TGTGCCAGGCGGGAAGTCGGCGGGGAGCTGTTTTTT. This gives the protein CARREVGGELFF.

This clonotype appeared many times. This chain connects TRBV6-2 or TRBV6-3 to TRBJ2-6; D gene unclear. Trimming pared 2 bases from V and 2 bases from J, leaving 7 bases between. Per the germline V gene, CDR1 is MNHEY and CDR2 is SVGEGT. There are 15 residues in the CDR3. CDR3 nucleotide sequence: TGTGCCAGCAGTTACGACCGGGCTGGGGCCAACGTCCTGACTTTC. It translates to CASSYDRAGANVLTF.

About this clonotype itself: It is likely a read error, because the conserved phenylalanine at the end of the CDR3 is missing. The rearrangement links TRBV9 to TRBJ2-7, with 13 bases fitting TRBD2. Germline V CDR1 and CDR2: SGDLS, YYNGEE. The CDR3 loop spans 16 amino acids. Unmatched junction bases numbered 11, after V lost 4 bases and J lost 7 bases. CDR3 in DNA: TGTGCCAGCAGCCCCTCAGCCCGGGGACTAGCGGGAGAGCAGTACCTC. Translating it yields CASSPSARGLAGEQYL.

This clonotype was seen many times. The chain has TRBV18 and TRBJ2-3, with D possibly being TRBD1 or TRBD2 (5 bases each). CDR3 length equals 14 residues. Germline loops: CDR1 KGHSH, CDR2 LQKENI. V was pared by 6 bases and J by 3 bases, with 13 bases between. The CDR3 nucleotides are TGTGCCAGCTCCAGCTTTGGGGGTACAGATACGCAGTATTTT. It translates to CASSSFGGTDTQYF.

A few counts support this clonotype. A much larger clone differs from this one at a single base, so this may be a read error. The CDR3: CSVFETGELFF. DNA for the CDR3: TGCAGCGTTTTCGAGACCGGGGAGCTGTTTTTT. The chain employs TRBV29-1 and TRBJ2-2, with D unclear. The CDR3 extends over 11 amino acids. Germline-derived CDR1 and CDR2 are SQVTM and ANQGSEA. Trimming removed 5 bases from V and 5 bases from J, with 6 bases in between.

This clonotype came up many times. The chain joins TRBV20-1 to TRBJ2-7; 9 nucleotides line up with TRBD1. Germline V gene lookup returns CDR1 DFQATT and CDR2 SNEGSKA (reference sequence). CDR3 length: 14 amino acids. Trimming removed 0 bases from V and 5 bases from J; junction bases left unmatched: 5. The CDR3 nucleotides are TGCAGTGCTAGAGATCAGGGACAGGGCCACGAGCAGTACTTC. Protein sequence: CSARDQGQGHEQYF.

Points on this clonotype: Its ends do not fully match the called genes, so a read error is possible. The chain joins TRBV4-1 to TRBJ2-2; D possibly uses TRBD1 or TRBD2 (6 bases each). The CDR3 has 16 residues. Germline V lookup: CDR1 MGHRA, CDR2 YSYEKL. The CDR3 DNA reads as TGCGCCAGCGGCCCTCAGACAGGCGGAGGGACCGGGGAGCTGTTCTTT. It codes for CASGPQTGGGTGELFF.

This clonotype was counted at least ten times. The V and J genes are TRBV4-1 and TRBJ2-3; TRBD2 might be the D (5 bases). The CDR3 runs to 16 residues. V lost 3 bases to trimming and J lost 0 bases, with 13 bases between them. Germline CDR1 is MGHRA and CDR2 is YSYEKL. This chain's CDR3 is CASSQRGSPSTDTQYF. The CDR3 DNA follows: TGCGCCAGCAGCCAGAGAGGGTCGCCTAGCACAGATACGCAGTATTTT.

This chain connects TRBV20-1 to TRBJ2-7, with 12 positions matching TRBD2. This CDR3 contains 15 residues. V shed 2 bases, J shed 1 base, and the junction held 3 bases outside the gene matches. Germline V gene data show CDR1 as DFQATT and CDR2 as SNEGSKA (reference sequence). CDR3 in DNA: TGCAGTGCTAGATCGACTAGCGGGAGTTCCTACGAGCAGTACTTC. Translated: CSARSTSGSSYEQYF.

This clonotype was recorded at least ten times. The chain combines TRBV29-1 with TRBJ2-7; no firm D call. This CDR3 comprises 11 residues. Germline lookup yields CDR1 SQVTM and CDR2 ANQGSEA. V was clipped by 7 bases and J by 4 bases, with 11 bases between them. The CDR3 DNA follows: TGCAGCGCGGATAATAATTACGAGCAGTACTTC. Its translation is CSADNNYEQYF.

This clonotype was found many times. The rearrangement joins TRBV20-1 to TRBJ2-1, with 15 bases fitting TRBD2. This CDR3 has 16 amino acids. CDR1 is DFQATT and CDR2 is SNEGSKA in the germline V gene (reference sequence). Trimming took 0 bases from V and 7 from J; bases not matched to a gene: 4. CDR3 residues: CSARDGTSGRWNEQFF. DNA for the CDR3: TGCAGTGCTAGAGATGGGACTAGCGGGAGGTGGAATGAGCAGTTCTTC.

The V call is TRBV11-2, the J call TRBJ1-1, with 7 bases identical to TRBD1. The CDR3 consists of 14 residues. J lost 5 bases, V lost 5 bases, and 8 bases had no gene match. CDR1 and CDR2 from the germline V gene are SGHAT and FQNNGV. The CDR3 coding sequence is TGTGCCAGCAGCGGCGGACAGGCCCGGACTGAAGCTTTCTTT. It specifies CASSGGQARTEAFF.

This clonotype was seen many times. The chain joins TRBV5-1 to TRBJ1-1; no reliable D call. The ends were cut back, 2 bases at V and 4 bases at J, with 9 bases in the middle. The germline V gene has CDR1 SGHRS and CDR2 YFSETQ. This CDR3 contains 13 residues. CDR3 amino acids: CASSLIRGTEAFF. CDR3 DNA sequence: TGCGCCAGCAGCTTAATCCGGGGCACTGAAGCTTTCTTT. The variable domain in full, with the rest retrieved from reference TRBV5-1 and TRBJ1-1, is KAGVTQTPRYLIKTRGQQVTLSCSPISGHRSVSWYQQTPGQGLQFLFEYFSETQRNKGNFPGRFSGRQFSNSRSEMNVSTLELGDSALYLCASSLIRGTEAFFGQGTRLTVV.

This clonotype was observed many times. The chain is built from TRBV20-1 and TRBJ1-5; D remains unclear. With 0 bases removed from V and 0 bases from J, the gap between germline ends came to 9 bases. The CDR3 runs 15 residues. CDR1 and CDR2 from the germline V gene are DFQATT and SNEGSKA (reference sequence). The CDR3 DNA follows: TGCAGTGCTAGAGACCCCGAGGGTAGCAATCAGCCCCAGCATTTT. The encoded protein is CSARDPEGSNQPQHF.

This clonotype was seen repeatedly, ten times or more. The chain has TRBV19 and TRBJ1-5, with TRBD1 matching 9 bases. The germline V gene encodes CDR1 LNHDA and CDR2 SQIVND (reference sequence). With V trimmed by 4 bases and J by 2 bases, 9 bases remained unmatched. This CDR3 has 17 residues. CDR3 bases: TGTGCCAGTAGTAGGGGGACAGGGACGAGCGGCAATCAGCCCCAGCATTTT. Translating gives CASSRGTGTSGNQPQHF.